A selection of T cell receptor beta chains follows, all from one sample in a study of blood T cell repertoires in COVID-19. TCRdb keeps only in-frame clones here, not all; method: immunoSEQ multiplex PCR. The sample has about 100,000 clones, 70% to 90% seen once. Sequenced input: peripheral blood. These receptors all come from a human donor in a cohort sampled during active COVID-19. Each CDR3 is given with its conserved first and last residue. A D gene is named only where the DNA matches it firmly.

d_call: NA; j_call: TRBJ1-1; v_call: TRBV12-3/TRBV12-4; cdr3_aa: CASTGTFQTEAFF; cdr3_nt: TGTGCCAGCACCGGGACTTTCCAGACTGAAGCTTTCTTT
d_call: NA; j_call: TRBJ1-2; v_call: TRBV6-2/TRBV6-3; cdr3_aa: CASSRSAKPRGIANYGYTF; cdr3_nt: TGTGCCAGCAGTCGCAGCGCGAAACCACGGGGAATAGCTAACTATGGCTACACCTTC
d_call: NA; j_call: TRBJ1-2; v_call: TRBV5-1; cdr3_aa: CASNNPGDNYGYTF; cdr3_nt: TGCGCCAGCAATAACCCAGGCGATAACTATGGCTACACCTTC
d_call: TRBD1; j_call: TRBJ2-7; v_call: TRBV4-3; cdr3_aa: CASSQDTGTGGGEQYF; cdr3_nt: TGCGCCAGCAGCCAAGACACGGGGACAGGGGGCGGCGAGCAGTACTTC
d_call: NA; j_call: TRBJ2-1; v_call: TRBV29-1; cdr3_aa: CSVEDRRGVEWDEQFF; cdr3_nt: TGCAGCGTTGAAGATCGGAGGGGCGTAGAATGGGATGAGCAGTTCTTC
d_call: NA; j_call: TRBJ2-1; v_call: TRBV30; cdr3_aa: CAWSVEIMLDRSSYNEQFF; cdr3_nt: TGTGCCTGGAGTGTAGAGATCATGCTAGACAGGAGCTCCTACAATGAGCAGTTCTTC
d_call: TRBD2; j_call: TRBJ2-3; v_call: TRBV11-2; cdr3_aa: CASSLDSWGLAGRGTDTQYF; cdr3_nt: TGTGCCAGCAGCTTAGATTCCTGGGGACTAGCGGGAAGAGGAACAGATACGCAGTATTTT
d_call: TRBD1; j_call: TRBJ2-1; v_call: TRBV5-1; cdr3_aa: CASSGGQAYNEQFF; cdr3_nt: TGCGCCAGCAGCGGTGGACAGGCCTACAATGAGCAGTTCTTC
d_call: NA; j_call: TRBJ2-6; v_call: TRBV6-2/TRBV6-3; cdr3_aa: CASNPNREQGGALSGANVLTF; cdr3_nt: TGTGCCAGCAACCCCAACCGCGAACAGGGAGGGGCTCTCTCTGGGGCCAACGTCCTGACTTTC
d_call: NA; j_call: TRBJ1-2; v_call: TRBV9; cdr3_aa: CASSVAPEVSGYTF; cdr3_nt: TGTGCCAGCAGCGTGGCCCCCGAGGTGAGCGGCTACACCTTC
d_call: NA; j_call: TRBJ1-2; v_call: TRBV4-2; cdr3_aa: CASAPGQIFYGYTF; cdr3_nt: TGTGCCAGCGCGCCCGGACAGATTTTCTATGGCTACACCTTC